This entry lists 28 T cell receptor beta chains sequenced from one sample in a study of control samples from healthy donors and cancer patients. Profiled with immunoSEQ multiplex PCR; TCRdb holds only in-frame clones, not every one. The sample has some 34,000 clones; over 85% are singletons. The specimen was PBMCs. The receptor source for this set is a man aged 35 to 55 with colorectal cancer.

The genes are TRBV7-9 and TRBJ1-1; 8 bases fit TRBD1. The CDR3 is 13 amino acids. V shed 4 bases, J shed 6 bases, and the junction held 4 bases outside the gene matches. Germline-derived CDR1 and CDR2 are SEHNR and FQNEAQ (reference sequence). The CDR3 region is CASSSDRGSEAFF. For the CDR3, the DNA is TGTGCCAGCAGCTCCGACAGGGGCTCTGAAGCTTTCTTT.

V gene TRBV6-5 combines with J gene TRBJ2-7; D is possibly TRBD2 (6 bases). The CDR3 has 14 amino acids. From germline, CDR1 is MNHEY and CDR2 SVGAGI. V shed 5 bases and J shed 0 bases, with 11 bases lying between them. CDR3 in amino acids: CASSRGGSSYEQYF. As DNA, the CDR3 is TGTGCCAGCAGTCGTGGGGGGTCCTCCTACGAGCAGTACTTC.

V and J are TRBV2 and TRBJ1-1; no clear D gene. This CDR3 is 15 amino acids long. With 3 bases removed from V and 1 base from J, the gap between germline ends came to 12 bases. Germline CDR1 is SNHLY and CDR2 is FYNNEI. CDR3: CASSDRGQKNTEAFF. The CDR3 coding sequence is TGTGCCAGCAGTGATAGAGGGCAGAAGAACACTGAAGCTTTCTTT.

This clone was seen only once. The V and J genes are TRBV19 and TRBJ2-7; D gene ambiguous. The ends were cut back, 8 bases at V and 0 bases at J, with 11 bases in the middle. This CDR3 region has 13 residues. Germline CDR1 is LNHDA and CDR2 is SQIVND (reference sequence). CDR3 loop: CASATVSSYEQYF. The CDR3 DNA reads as TGTGCCAGTGCAACAGTTAGCTCCTACGAGCAGTACTTC. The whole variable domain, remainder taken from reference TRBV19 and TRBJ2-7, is DGGITQSPKYLFRKEGQNVTLSCEQNLNHDAMYWYRQDPGQGLRLIYYSQIVNDFQKGDIAEGYSVSREKKESFPLTVTSAQKNPTAFYLCASATVSSYEQYFGPGTRLTVT.

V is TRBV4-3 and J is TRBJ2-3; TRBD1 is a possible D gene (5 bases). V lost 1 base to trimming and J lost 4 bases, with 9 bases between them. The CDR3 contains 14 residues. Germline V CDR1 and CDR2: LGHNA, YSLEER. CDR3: CASSQGWGADTQYF. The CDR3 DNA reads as TGCGCCAGCAGCCAAGGGTGGGGCGCAGATACGCAGTATTTT.

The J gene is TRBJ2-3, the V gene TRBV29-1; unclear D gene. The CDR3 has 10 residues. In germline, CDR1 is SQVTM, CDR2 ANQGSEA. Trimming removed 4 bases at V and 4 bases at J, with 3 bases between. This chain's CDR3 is CSVVSDTQYF. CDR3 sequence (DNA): TGCAGCGTTGTGTCAGATACGCAGTATTTT.

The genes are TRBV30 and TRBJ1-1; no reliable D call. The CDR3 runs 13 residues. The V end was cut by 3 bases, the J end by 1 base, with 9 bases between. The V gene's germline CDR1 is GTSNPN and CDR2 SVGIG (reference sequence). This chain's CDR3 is CAWRASQNTEAFF. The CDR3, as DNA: TGTGCCTGGAGGGCGTCCCAGAACACTGAAGCTTTCTTT.

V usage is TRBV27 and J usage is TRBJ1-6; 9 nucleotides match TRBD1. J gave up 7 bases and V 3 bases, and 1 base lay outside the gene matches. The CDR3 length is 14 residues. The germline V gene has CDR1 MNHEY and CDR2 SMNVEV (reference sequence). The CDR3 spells CASSFGTGNSPLHF. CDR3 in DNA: TGTGCCAGCAGTTTTGGGACAGGGAATTCACCCCTCCACTTT.

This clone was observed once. This CDR3 is CASTTRDTINYGYTF. CDR3 nucleotides: TGTGCCAGCACTACTAGGGACACCATTAACTATGGCTACACCTTC. The J gene is TRBJ1-2, the V gene TRBV7-9; D is perhaps TRBD1 (6 bases). V was pared by 7 bases and J by 1 base, with 16 bases between. This CDR3 has 15 residues. CDR1 SEHNR and CDR2 FQNEAQ come from the germline V gene (reference sequence). Looking up the rest from reference TRBV7-9 and TRBJ1-2 gives the full variable domain: DTGVSQNPRHKITKRGQNVTFRCDPISEHNRLYWYRQTLGQGPEFLTYFQNEAQLEKSRLLSDRFSAERPKGSFSTLEIQRTEQGDSAMYLCASTTRDTINYGYTFGSGTRLTVV.

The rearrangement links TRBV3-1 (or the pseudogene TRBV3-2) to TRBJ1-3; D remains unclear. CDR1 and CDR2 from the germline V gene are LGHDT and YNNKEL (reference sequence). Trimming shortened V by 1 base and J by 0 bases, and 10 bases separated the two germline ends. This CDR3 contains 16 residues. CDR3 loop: CASSQADGRSGNTIYF. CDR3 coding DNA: TGTGCCAGCAGCCAAGCCGACGGCCGCTCTGGAAACACCATATATTTT.

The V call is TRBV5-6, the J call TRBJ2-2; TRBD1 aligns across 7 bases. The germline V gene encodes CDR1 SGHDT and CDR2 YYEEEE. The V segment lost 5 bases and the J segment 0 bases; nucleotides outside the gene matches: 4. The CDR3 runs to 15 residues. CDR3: CASRLTGANTGELFF. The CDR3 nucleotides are TGTGCCAGCAGGCTTACAGGGGCGAACACCGGGGAGCTGTTTTTT.

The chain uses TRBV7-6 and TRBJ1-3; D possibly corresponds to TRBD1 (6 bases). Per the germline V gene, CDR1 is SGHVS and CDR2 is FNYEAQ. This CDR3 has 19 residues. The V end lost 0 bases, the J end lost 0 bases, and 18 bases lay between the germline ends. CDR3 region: CASSLALGAGAFSGNTIYF. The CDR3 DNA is TGTGCCAGCAGCTTAGCGCTAGGGGCGGGGGCCTTCTCTGGAAACACCATATATTTT.

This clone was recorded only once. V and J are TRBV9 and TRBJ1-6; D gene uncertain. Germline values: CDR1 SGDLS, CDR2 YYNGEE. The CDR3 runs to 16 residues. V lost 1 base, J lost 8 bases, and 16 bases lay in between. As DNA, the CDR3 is TGTGCCAGCAGCGTAAGTTTAGACTTTGGAGATTCACCCCTCCACTTT. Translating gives CASSVSLDFGDSPLHF.

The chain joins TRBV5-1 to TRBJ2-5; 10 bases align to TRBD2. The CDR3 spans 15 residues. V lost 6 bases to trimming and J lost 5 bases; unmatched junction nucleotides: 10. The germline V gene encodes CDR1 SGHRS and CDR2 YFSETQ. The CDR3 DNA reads TGCGCCAGCATACCCAGCGGGGGGGCCGGGGAGACCCAGTACTTC. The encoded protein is CASIPSGGAGETQYF.

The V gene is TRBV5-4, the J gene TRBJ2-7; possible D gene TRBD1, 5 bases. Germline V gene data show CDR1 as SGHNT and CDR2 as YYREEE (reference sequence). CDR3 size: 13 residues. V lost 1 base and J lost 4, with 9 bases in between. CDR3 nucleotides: TGTGCCAGCAGCTTGTACAAGGGGTACGAGCAGTACTTC. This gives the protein CASSLYKGYEQYF.

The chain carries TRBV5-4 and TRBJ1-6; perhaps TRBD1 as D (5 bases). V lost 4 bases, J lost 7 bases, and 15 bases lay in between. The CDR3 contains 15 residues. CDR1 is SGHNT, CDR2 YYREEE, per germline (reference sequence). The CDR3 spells CASSTWGGFNSPLHF. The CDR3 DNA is TGTGCCAGCAGCACTTGGGGGGGATTCAATTCACCCCTCCACTTT. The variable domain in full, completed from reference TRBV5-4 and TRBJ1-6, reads ETGVTQSPTHLIKTRGQQVTLRCSSQSGHNTVSWYQQALGQGPQFIFQYYREEENGRGNFPPRFSGLQFPNYSSELNVNALELDDSALYLCASSTWGGFNSPLHFGNGTRLTVT.

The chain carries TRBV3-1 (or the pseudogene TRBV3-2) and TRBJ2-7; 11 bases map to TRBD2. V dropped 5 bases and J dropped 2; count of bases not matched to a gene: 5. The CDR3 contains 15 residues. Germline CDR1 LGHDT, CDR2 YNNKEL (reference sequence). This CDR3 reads CASSSTSGEPYEQYF. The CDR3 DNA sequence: TGTGCCAGCAGCTCGACTAGCGGGGAGCCCTACGAGCAGTACTTC.

CDR3 loop: CASSPRGSGGANEQFF. In DNA form, the CDR3 reads TGTGCCAGCTCCCCGAGGGGGAGCGGGGGGGCCAATGAGCAGTTCTTC. This chain joins TRBV18 and TRBJ2-1, with 10 bases lining up with TRBD2. Germline loops: CDR1 KGHSH, CDR2 LQKENI. With V trimmed by 6 bases and J by 6 bases, 11 bases remained unmatched. This CDR3 contains 16 residues.

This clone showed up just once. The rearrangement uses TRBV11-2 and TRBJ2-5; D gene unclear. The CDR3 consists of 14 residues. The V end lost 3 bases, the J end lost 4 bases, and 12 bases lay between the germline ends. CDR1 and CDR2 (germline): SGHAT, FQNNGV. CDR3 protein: CASSFDRGVETQYF. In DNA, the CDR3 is TGTGCCAGCAGCTTTGATCGTGGGGTAGAGACCCAGTACTTC.

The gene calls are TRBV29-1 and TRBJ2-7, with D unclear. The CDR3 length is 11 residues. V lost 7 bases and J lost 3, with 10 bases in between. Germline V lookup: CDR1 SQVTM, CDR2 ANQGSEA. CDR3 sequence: CSASTIYEQYF. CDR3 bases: TGCAGCGCCTCCACCATCTACGAGCAGTACTTC.

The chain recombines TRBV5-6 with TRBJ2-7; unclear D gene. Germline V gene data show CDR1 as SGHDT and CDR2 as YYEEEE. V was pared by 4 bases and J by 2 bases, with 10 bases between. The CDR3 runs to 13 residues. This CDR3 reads CASSHITTYEQYF. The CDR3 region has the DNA TGTGCCAGCAGCCATATTACAACCTACGAGCAGTACTTC. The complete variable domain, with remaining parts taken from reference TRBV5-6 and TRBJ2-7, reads DAGVTQSPTHLIKTRGQQVTLRCSPKSGHDTVSWYQQALGQGPQFIFQYYEEEERQRGNFPDRFSGHQFPNYSSELNVNALLLGDSALYLCASSHITTYEQYFGPGTRLTVT.

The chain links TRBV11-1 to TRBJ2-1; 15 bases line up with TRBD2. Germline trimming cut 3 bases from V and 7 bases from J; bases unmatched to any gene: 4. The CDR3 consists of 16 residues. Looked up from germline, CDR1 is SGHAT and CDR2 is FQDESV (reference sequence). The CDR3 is CASSLGLAGGQNEQFF. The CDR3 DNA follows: TGTGCCAGCAGCTTGGGACTAGCGGGGGGACAAAATGAGCAGTTCTTC.

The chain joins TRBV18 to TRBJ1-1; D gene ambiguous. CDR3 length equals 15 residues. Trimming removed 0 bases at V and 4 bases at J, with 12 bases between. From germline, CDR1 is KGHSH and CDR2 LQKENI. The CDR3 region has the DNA TGTGCCAGCTCACCACCAGTCGTAGTTGGCACTGAAGCTTTCTTT. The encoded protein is CASSPPVVVGTEAFF.

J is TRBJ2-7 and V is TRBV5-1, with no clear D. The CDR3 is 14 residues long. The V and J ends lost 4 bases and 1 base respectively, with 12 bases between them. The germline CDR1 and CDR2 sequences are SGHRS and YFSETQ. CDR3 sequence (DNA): TGCGCCAGCAGCCCAGTACCTCCTTCCTACGAGCAGTACTTC. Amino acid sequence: CASSPVPPSYEQYF. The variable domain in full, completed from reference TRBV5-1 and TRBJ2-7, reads KAGVTQTPRYLIKTRGQQVTLSCSPISGHRSVSWYQQTPGQGLQFLFEYFSETQRNKGNFPGRFSGRQFSNSRSEMNVSTLELGDSALYLCASSPVPPSYEQYFGPGTRLTVT.

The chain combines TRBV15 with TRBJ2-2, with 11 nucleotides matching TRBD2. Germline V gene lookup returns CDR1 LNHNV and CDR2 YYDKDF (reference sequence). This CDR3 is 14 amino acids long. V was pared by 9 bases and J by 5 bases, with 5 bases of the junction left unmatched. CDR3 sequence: CATSSGGTTGELFF. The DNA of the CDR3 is TGTGCCACTTCTAGCGGGGGGACAACCGGGGAGCTGTTTTTT.

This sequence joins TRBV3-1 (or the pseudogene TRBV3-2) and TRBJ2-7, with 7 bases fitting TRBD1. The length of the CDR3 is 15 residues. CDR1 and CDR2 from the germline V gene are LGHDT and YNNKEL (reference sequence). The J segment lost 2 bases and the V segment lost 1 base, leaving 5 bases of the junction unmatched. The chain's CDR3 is CASSQAGQSTYEQYF. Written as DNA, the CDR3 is TGTGCCAGCAGCCAAGCGGGACAGAGTACCTACGAGCAGTACTTC.

For the CDR3, the DNA is TGTGCCAGCAGGGCTCGACAGGGAGGTACCTACGAGCAGTACTTC. It is translated as CASRARQGGTYEQYF. The chain employs TRBV2 and TRBJ2-7; TRBD1 might be the D (7 bases). Trimming removed 6 bases at V and 2 bases at J, with 17 bases between. Germline-derived CDR1 and CDR2 are SNHLY and FYNNEI. CDR3 length: 15 amino acids. Full variable domain (outside the CDR3, taken from reference TRBV2 and TRBJ2-7): EPEVTQTPSHQVTQMGQEVILRCVPISNHLYFYWYRQILGQKVEFLVSFYNNEISEKSEIFDDQFSVERPDGSNFTLKIRSTKLEDSAMYFCASRARQGGTYEQYFGPGTRLTVT.

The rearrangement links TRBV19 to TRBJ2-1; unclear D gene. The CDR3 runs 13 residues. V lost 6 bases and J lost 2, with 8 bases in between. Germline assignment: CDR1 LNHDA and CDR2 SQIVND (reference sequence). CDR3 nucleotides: TGTGCCAGTAGCCAGACAACCTACAATGAGCAGTTCTTC. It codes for CASSQTTYNEQFF. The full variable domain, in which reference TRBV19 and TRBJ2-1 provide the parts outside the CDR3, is DGGITQSPKYLFRKEGQNVTLSCEQNLNHDAMYWYRQDPGQGLRLIYYSQIVNDFQKGDIAEGYSVSREKKESFPLTVTSAQKNPTAFYLCASSQTTYNEQFFGPGTRLTVL.